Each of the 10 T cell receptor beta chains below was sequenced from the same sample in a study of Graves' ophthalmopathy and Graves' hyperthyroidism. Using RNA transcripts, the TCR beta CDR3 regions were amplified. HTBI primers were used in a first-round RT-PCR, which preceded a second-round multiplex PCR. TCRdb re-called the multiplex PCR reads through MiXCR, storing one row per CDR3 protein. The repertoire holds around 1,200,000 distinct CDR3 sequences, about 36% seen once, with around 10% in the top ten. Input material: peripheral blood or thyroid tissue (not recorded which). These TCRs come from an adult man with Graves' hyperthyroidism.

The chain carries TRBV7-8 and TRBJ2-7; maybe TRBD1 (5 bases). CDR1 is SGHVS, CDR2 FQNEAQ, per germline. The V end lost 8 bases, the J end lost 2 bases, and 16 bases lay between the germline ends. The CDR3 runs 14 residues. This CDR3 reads CASGIQESPYEQYF. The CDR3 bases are TGTGCCAGCGGGATACAGGAGTCCCCCTACGAGCAGTACTTC.

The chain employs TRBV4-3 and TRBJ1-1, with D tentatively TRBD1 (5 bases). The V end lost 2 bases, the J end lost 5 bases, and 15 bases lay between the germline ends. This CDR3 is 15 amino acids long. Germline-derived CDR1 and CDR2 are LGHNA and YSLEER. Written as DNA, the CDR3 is TGCGCCAGCAGCCAATCGACAGACCGGGGGACTGAAGCTTTCTTT. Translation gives CASSQSTDRGTEAFF.

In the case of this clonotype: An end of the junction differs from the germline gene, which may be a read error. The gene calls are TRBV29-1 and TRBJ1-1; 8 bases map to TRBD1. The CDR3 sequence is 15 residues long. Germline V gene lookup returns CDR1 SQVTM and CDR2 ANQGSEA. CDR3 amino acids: CAWMTTGAPNTEAFF. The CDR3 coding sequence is TGTGCCTGGATGACGACAGGGGCACCGAACACTGAAGCTTTCTTT.

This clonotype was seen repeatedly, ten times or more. CDR3 residues: CASSEWDNEQYF. DNA of the CDR3: TGCGCCAGCAGTGAATGGGATAACGAGCAGTACTTC. The gene calls are TRBV10-2 and TRBJ2-7; D not resolved. The CDR3 totals 12 residues. The V end lost 3 bases, the J end lost 5 bases, and 8 bases lay between the germline ends. Germline V gene lookup returns CDR1 WSHSY and CDR2 SAAADI.

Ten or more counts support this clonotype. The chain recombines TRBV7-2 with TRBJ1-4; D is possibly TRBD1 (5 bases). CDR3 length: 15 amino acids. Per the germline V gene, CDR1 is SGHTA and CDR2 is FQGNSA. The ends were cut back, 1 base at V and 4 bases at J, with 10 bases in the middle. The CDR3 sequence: CASSLDGTINEKLFF. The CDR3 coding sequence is TGTGCCAGCAGCTTAGATGGGACCATTAATGAAAAACTGTTTTTT.

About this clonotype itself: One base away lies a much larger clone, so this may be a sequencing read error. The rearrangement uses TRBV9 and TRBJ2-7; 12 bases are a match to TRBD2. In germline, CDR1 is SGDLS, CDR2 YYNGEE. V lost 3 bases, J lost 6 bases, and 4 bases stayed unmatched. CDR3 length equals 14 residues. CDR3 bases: TGTGCCAGCAGCGCAGCTAGCGGGAGGGCCGAGCAGTACTTC. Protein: CASSAASGRAEQYF.

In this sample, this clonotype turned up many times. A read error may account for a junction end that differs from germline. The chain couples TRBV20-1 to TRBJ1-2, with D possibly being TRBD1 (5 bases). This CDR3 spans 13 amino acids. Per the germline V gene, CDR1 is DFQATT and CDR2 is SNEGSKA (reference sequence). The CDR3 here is CSTRPGQLYGYTF. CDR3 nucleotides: TGCAGTACTAGACCAGGGCAGCTCTATGGCTACACCTTC.

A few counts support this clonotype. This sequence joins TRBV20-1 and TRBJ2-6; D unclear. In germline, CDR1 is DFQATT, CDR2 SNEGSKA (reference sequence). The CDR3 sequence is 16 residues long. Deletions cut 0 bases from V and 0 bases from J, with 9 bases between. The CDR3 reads CSARDPRYSGANVLTF. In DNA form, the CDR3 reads TGCAGTGCTAGAGATCCCCGCTACTCTGGGGCCAACGTCCTGACTTTC.

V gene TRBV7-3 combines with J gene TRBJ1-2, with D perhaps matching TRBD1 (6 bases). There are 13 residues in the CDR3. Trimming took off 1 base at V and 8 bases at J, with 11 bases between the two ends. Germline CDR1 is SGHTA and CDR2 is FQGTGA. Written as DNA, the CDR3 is TGTGCCAGCAGCTTAATAGGGGACATGGGCTACACCTTC. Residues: CASSLIGDMGYTF.

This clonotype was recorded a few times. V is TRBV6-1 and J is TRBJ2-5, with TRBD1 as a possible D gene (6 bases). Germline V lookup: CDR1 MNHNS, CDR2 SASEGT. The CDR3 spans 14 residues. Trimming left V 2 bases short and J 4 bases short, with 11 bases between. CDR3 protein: CASSENVGGETQYF. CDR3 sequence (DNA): TGTGCCAGCAGTGAAAATGTAGGGGGAGAGACCCAGTACTTC.